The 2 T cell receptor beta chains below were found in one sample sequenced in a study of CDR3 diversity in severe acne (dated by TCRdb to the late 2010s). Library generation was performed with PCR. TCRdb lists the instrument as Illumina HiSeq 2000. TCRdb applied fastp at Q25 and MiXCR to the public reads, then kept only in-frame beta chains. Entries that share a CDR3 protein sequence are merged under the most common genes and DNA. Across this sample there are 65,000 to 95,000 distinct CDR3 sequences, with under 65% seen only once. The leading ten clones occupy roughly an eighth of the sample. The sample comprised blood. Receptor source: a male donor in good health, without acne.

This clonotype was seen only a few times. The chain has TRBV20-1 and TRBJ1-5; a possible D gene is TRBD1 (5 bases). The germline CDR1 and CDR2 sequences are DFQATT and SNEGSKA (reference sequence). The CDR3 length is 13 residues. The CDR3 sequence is CSTRDWGGQPQHF. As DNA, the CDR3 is TGCAGCACCAGGGATTGGGGAGGTCAGCCCCAGCATTTT.

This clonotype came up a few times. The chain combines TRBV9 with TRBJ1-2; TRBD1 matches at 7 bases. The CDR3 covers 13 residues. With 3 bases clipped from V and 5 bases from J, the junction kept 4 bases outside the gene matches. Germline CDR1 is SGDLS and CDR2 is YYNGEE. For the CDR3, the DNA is TGTGCCAGCAGCGGCGCAGGGGGATATGGCTACACCTTC. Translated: CASSGAGGYGYTF.